This T cell receptor (beta chain) was sequenced in a study of naive and memory T cell subsets. CD8 T cells were positively selected from what remained after CD4 positive selection. An equimolar mix of two oligonucleotides served as the beta constant-region primer for TRBC1 and TRBC2. Nested alpha and beta constant-region primers with the SP2 primer drove four PCR rounds on ligated cDNA. TCRdb re-analysed the UMI-ligation and nested PCR reads in MiXCR, keeping a single row per CDR3 protein. The table records roughly 150,000 distinct CDR3 sequences, over 20% of them present only once. Overall study results and limits: TCR abundance followed a power law differing between naive and memory subsets. Naive and memory repertoire findings lacked a ground truth for validation. Over 95% of naive TCR sequences appeared only once after error correction, unlike memory subsets. Possibly reflecting memory cells re-expressing CD45RA, a few larger clonotypes occurred in naive repertoires, especially CD8.

This clonotype came up a few times. The antigen remains undetermined. The sample comprised naive CD4+ T cells from blood. This receptor was obtained from a human donor in good health.

The CDR3 nucleotides are TGTGCCAGCAGTCAGTCAAGGAGTAACTATGGCTACACCTTC. It translates to CASSQSRSNYGYTF. The chain couples TRBV6-5 to TRBJ1-2, with unresolved D. Germline loops: CDR1 MNHEY, CDR2 SVGAGI. This CDR3 has 14 residues. The V end was cut by 5 bases, the J end by 1 base, with 11 bases between.